The 23 T cell receptor beta chains reported below all come from one sample, sequenced in a study of glioma-infiltrating T cells. Amplification of TCR alpha and beta CDR3 regions from RNA used iRepertoire nested multiplex PCR. Each CDR3 protein is one row after TCRdb ran MiXCR on the multiplex PCR reads. Altogether about 45,000 distinct CDR3 sequences are present, 20% to 25% being singletons, with the ten largest covering around 6.7%. What was sequenced was glioma tissue, nonneoplastic brain tissue, or PBMCs (not recorded which). These receptors were collected from a human donor with low-grade glioma or glioblastoma, undergoing nonglioma brain surgery, or in good health (not recorded which).

This clonotype was observed many times. The rearrangement links TRBV27 to TRBJ1-1, with TRBD1 identical over 7 bases. Germline V CDR1 and CDR2: MNHEY, SMNVEV (reference sequence). This CDR3 has 16 residues. The junction had 11 bases not matched to a gene; V was cut back by 6 bases and J by 1 base. The CDR3 spells CASRIRTGAGNTEAFF. In DNA, the CDR3 is TGTGCCAGCAGAATACGAACAGGGGCGGGGAACACTGAAGCTTTCTTT.

This clonotype was seen repeatedly, ten times or more. J is TRBJ2-1 and V is TRBV20-1, with 7 bases lining up with TRBD2. The junction had 4 bases not matched to a gene; V was cut back by 0 bases and J by 8 bases. CDR3 length: 13 residues. CDR1 is DFQATT and CDR2 is SNEGSKA in the germline V gene (reference sequence). Written as DNA, the CDR3 is TGCAGTGCTAGAGATCGGGGGGAGGATGAGCAGTTCTTC. Encoded protein: CSARDRGEDEQFF.

This clonotype showed up many times. A read error may account for a junction end that differs from germline. The chain carries TRBV7-7 and TRBJ2-1; D perhaps matches TRBD2 (5 bases). This CDR3 spans 14 amino acids. The germline V gene has CDR1 SSHAT and CDR2 FNYEAQ (reference sequence). The CDR3 DNA follows: TGTGCTAGCAGCTTGATAAGCGGTGACAATGAGCAGTTCTTC. Protein: CASSLISGDNEQFF.

This chain uses TRBV5-4 with TRBJ2-3, with 14 bases matching TRBD2. Trimming took 5 bases from V and 1 from J; bases not matched to a gene: 12. Germline lookup yields CDR1 SGHNT and CDR2 YYREEE (reference sequence). The CDR3 runs 19 residues. This CDR3 is CASSQGLAGVLRRTDTQYF. The DNA for the CDR3 is TGTGCCAGCAGTCAGGGACTAGCGGGAGTTCTCCGGCGCACAGATACGCAGTATTTT.

This clonotype was counted many times. The chain joins TRBV7-9 to TRBJ2-1, with TRBD2 as a possible D gene (7 bases). Germline V gene data show CDR1 as SEHNR and CDR2 as FQNEAQ (reference sequence). This CDR3 region has 14 residues. The V end lost 3 bases, the J end lost 5 bases, and 11 bases lay between the germline ends. CDR3 bases: TGTGCCAGCAGCTTCAAGGGGGGGCACAATGAGCAGTTCTTC. This gives the protein CASSFKGGHNEQFF.

This clonotype was found many times. CDR3 sequence (DNA): TGTGCCAGCAGCCAAGATGTGGGGATGGAAGCTTTCTTT. This encodes CASSQDVGMEAFF. The rearrangement links TRBV3-1 to TRBJ1-1; D is ambiguous. V gave up 0 bases and J gave up 8 bases, with 10 bases separating them. CDR3 length equals 13 residues. CDR1 and CDR2 from the germline V gene are LGHDT and YNNKEL (reference sequence). Full variable domain (outside the CDR3, taken from reference TRBV3-1 and TRBJ1-1): DTAVSQTPKYLVTQMGNDKSIKCEQNLGHDTMYWYKQDSKKFLKIMFSYNNKELIINETVPNRFSPKSPDKAHLNLHINSLELGDSAVYFCASSQDVGMEAFFGQGTRLTVV.

The chain recombines TRBV12-3 or TRBV12-4 with TRBJ2-3; D is perhaps TRBD1 or TRBD2 (5 bases each). The CDR3 totals 15 residues. Trimming shortened V by 6 bases and J by 5 bases, and 18 bases separated the two germline ends. DNA for the CDR3: TGTGCCAGCAGGCCCCCGGGACCCCTGGGAGATACGCAGTATTTT. Its translation: CASRPPGPLGDTQYF.

In this sample, this clonotype turned up many times. The chain uses TRBV11-1 and TRBJ2-1, with D possibly TRBD2 on 6 matching bases. The CDR3 consists of 17 residues. The V end lost 5 bases, the J end lost 0 bases, and 17 bases lay between the germline ends. Germline V gene data show CDR1 as SGHAT and CDR2 as FQDESV (reference sequence). Written as DNA, the CDR3 is TGTGCCAGCAGCCCAGGGACTTCTCGGAGCTCCTACAATGAGCAGTTCTTC. This encodes CASSPGTSRSSYNEQFF.

Many counts were recorded for this clonotype. The J gene is TRBJ2-1, the V gene TRBV29-1; maybe TRBD1 (6 bases). CDR3 length: 14 amino acids. V dropped 8 bases and J dropped 0 bases, with 14 bases sitting between them. CDR1 SQVTM and CDR2 ANQGSEA come from the germline V gene. The CDR3 sequence is CSLKKGGSYNEQFF. The CDR3 bases are TGCAGCCTCAAGAAAGGGGGCTCCTACAATGAGCAGTTCTTC.

A remark on this clonotype: A much larger clone differs from this one at a single base, so this may be a read error. The chain combines TRBV4-2 with TRBJ1-5; TRBD1 matches 7 bases. The ends lost 1 base at V and 2 bases at J; junction bases unmatched: 17. The CDR3 consists of 20 residues. Germline V gene sequence: CDR1 LGHNA, CDR2 YNFKEQ. CDR3 amino acids: CASSQVSVTGIRWGNQPQHF. The CDR3 DNA is TGTGCCAGCAGCCAAGTTTCGGTGACAGGGATAAGGTGGGGCAATCAGCCCCAGCATTTT.

This clonotype was detected ten times or more. The V call is TRBV5-4, the J call TRBJ1-6; D call uncertain. There are 12 residues in the CDR3. The V gene's germline CDR1 is SGHNT and CDR2 YYREEE (reference sequence). Trimming left V 7 bases short and J 5 bases short, with 7 bases between. The CDR3 here is CASGQDNSPLHF. Written as DNA, the CDR3 is TGTGCCAGCGGGCAGGATAATTCACCCCTCCACTTT. Using reference TRBV5-4 and TRBJ1-6 for the parts outside the CDR3, the full variable domain is ETGVTQSPTHLIKTRGQQVTLRCSSQSGHNTVSWYQQALGQGPQFIFQYYREEENGRGNFPPRFSGLQFPNYSSELNVNALELDDSALYLCASGQDNSPLHFGNGTRLTVT.

At least ten counts were recorded for this clonotype. The chain's CDR3 is CASSETTTYF. The CDR3 bases are TGTGCCAGCAGCGAAACTACTACGTACTTC. This rearrangement joins TRBV3-1 to TRBJ2-5; D gene unclear. V was cut by 5 bases and J by 13 bases, with 11 bases left in between. The CDR3 spans 10 residues. The germline gives CDR1 LGHDT, CDR2 YNNKEL (reference sequence).

This clonotype was seen ten or more times. The chain joins TRBV5-4 to TRBJ1-1; D is ambiguous. Trimming left V 0 bases short and J 0 bases short, with 6 bases between. The CDR3 extends over 14 amino acids. CDR1 and CDR2 (germline): SGHNT, YYREEE (reference sequence). The CDR3 region has the DNA TGTGCCAGCAGCTTGGCGGTTATGAACACTGAAGCTTTCTTT. This gives the protein CASSLAVMNTEAFF.

This clonotype was seen at least ten times. The genes are TRBV28 and TRBJ1-1; D ambiguous. The germline CDR1 and CDR2 sequences are MDHEN and SYDVKM. Trimming took off 1 base at V and 4 bases at J, with 4 bases between the two ends. This CDR3 is 12 amino acids long. CDR3 coding DNA: TGTGCCAGCAGTTTATCTATCACTGAAGCTTTCTTT. Amino acid sequence: CASSLSITEAFF.

This clonotype has ten or more counts. V usage is TRBV19 and J usage is TRBJ2-3; weak D call: TRBD1 (5 bases). V dropped 7 bases and J dropped 2 bases, with 10 bases sitting between them. Germline V gene lookup returns CDR1 LNHDA and CDR2 SQIVND (reference sequence). The CDR3 length is 13 residues. CDR3 bases: TGTGCCAGTATGCATGGGGCCACAGATACGCAGTATTTT. Translation gives CASMHGATDTQYF. Filled out from reference TRBV19 and TRBJ2-3, the complete variable domain reads DGGITQSPKYLFRKEGQNVTLSCEQNLNHDAMYWYRQDPGQGLRLIYYSQIVNDFQKGDIAEGYSVSREKKESFPLTVTSAQKNPTAFYLCASMHGATDTQYFGPGTRLTVL.

Concerning this clonotype: A much larger clone is a single base away; this may be a read error. The chain is built from TRBV11-1 and TRBJ2-7; 7 bases map to TRBD2. From germline, CDR1 is SGHAT and CDR2 FQDESV (reference sequence). The CDR3 contains 15 residues. The CDR3 loop reads CASNPSGLSSYEQHF. The CDR3 nucleotides are TGTGCCAGCAACCCTAGCGGTTTGAGCTCCTACGAGCAGCACTTC.

V usage is TRBV12-3 or TRBV12-4 and J usage is TRBJ1-5, with a weak D call TRBD1 (5 bases). Trimming pared 6 bases from V and 7 bases from J, leaving 19 bases between. The CDR3 length is 15 residues. The CDR3 DNA reads TGTGCCAGCAGCTCGCCCTCAGGGATCGGACAGCCCCAGCATTTT. Its protein product is CASSSPSGIGQPQHF.

This clonotype was counted ten times or more. This chain connects TRBV3-1 to TRBJ1-1, with TRBD1 matching 7 bases. Germline V CDR1 and CDR2: LGHDT, YNNKEL (reference sequence). V lost 6 bases to trimming and J lost 1 base; unmatched junction nucleotides: 5. The CDR3 is 14 residues long. The CDR3 protein is CASRNRGGNTEAFF. For the CDR3, the DNA is TGTGCCAGCAGGAACAGGGGAGGGAACACTGAAGCTTTCTTT.

This clonotype showed up just once. The gene calls are TRBV28 and TRBJ2-2; D is perhaps TRBD2 (8 bases). V dropped 3 bases and J dropped 3 bases, with 14 bases sitting between them. This CDR3 is built from 16 residues. CDR1 is MDHEN, CDR2 SYDVKM, per germline. DNA of the CDR3: TGTGCCAGCAGTTTCGGGACAGCGGGAGACACCGGGGAGCTGTTTTTT. Protein product: CASSFGTAGDTGELFF.

On this clonotype: A much larger clone lies a single base off, so this may be a read error. This chain connects TRBV29-1 to TRBJ2-3; D call uncertain. Germline V gene sequence: CDR1 SQVTM, CDR2 ANQGSEA. Trimming removed 3 bases at V and 6 bases at J, with 13 bases between. This CDR3 spans 13 amino acids. The CDR3 nucleotides read TGCAGCGTTGAGATCAGCCTAAGGGATACGCAGTATTTT. Translated: CSVEISLRDTQYF.

This chain joins TRBV29-1 and TRBJ2-1; 8 bases are a match to TRBD2. CDR3 length: 17 amino acids. The germline V gene encodes CDR1 SQVTM and CDR2 ANQGSEA. V was pared by 0 bases and J by 1 base, with 8 bases of the junction left unmatched. The CDR3: CSVEDFVSGGSYNEQFF. CDR3 DNA: TGCAGCGTTGAAGATTTCGTCTCGGGGGGGTCCTACAATGAGCAGTTCTTC.

This clonotype was recorded at least ten times. The gene calls are TRBV7-2 and TRBJ2-5; TRBD2 aligns across 11 bases. The CDR3 extends over 17 amino acids. V lost 5 bases to trimming and J lost 3 bases; unmatched junction nucleotides: 11. CDR1 SGHTA and CDR2 FQGNSA come from the germline V gene. The CDR3 loop reads CASSLSPPGLAEETQYF. CDR3 DNA sequence: TGTGCCAGCAGCCTTAGCCCACCGGGACTAGCGGAAGAGACCCAGTACTTC.

The chain carries TRBV30 and TRBJ2-3; TRBD2 might be the D (7 bases). The V gene's germline CDR1 is GTSNPN and CDR2 SVGIG (reference sequence). CDR3 length: 15 residues. The V end lost 0 bases, the J end lost 2 bases, and 12 bases lay between the germline ends. The CDR3 nucleotides are TGTGCCTGGAGTGTAACGGGGGGCCACACAGATACGCAGTATTTT. Residues: CAWSVTGGHTDTQYF.